One and the same sample provided the 23 T cell receptor beta chains below, sequenced in a study of response to subunit inactivated influenza vaccine. TCRdb reanalysed the RT-PCR reads using MiXCR and keeps one entry per CDR3 protein. The table has hundreds of thousands of distinct CDR3 sequences, approximately 14% seen once. Sequenced here: PBMCs from blood, sampled roughly 2 weeks before vaccination. The receptors come from a man in his fifties or sixties who received an inactivated influenza vaccine.

This rearrangement joins TRBV6-6 to TRBJ1-1, with D hard to call. The CDR3 spans 13 residues. The V gene lost 9 bases and the J gene lost 2 bases, with 13 bases spanning the gap. Germline V gives CDR1 MNHNY, CDR2 SVGAGI (reference sequence). The CDR3 nucleotides read TGTGCCAGTAAACCGGGCCCCAACACTGAAGCTTTCTTT. Its protein is CASKPGPNTEAFF.

There are a few counts of this clonotype. The chain recombines TRBV5-1 with TRBJ1-1; 11 bases align to TRBD1. The CDR3 covers 18 residues. V gave up 0 bases and J gave up 0 bases; unmatched junction bases: 7. Germline V gene lookup returns CDR1 SGHRS and CDR2 YFSETQ. The CDR3 bases are TGCGCCAGCAGCTTGGAGAGCTGGACAGGGGGCATGAACACTGAAGCTTTCTTT. Encoded protein: CASSLESWTGGMNTEAFF.

This clonotype was seen a few times. The chain couples TRBV6-2 or TRBV6-3 to TRBJ2-2; D may be TRBD1 (6 bases). CDR1 MNHEY and CDR2 SVGEGT come from the germline V gene. Trimming left V 2 bases short and J 4 bases short, with 14 bases between. The CDR3 has 16 residues. Here the CDR3 reads CASSYPRTDGTGELFF. The CDR3 DNA follows: TGTGCCAGCAGTTACCCTAGGACAGATGGCACCGGGGAGCTGTTTTTT.

This clonotype has just a few counts. The chain combines TRBV6-5 with TRBJ1-6; D is uncertain. The CDR3 covers 14 residues. The V gene's germline CDR1 is MNHEY and CDR2 SVGAGI. With 2 bases removed from V and 10 bases from J, the gap between germline ends came to 12 bases. CDR3 coding DNA: TGTGCCAGCAGTTACGGTCCTCGTGCCTCACCCCTCCACTTT. Its protein product is CASSYGPRASPLHF.

This clonotype was detected a few times. The chain couples TRBV11-2 to TRBJ2-7; D is ambiguous. V was trimmed by 5 bases and J by 0 bases, leaving 14 bases between them. Germline V gene data show CDR1 as SGHAT and CDR2 as FQNNGV. The CDR3 spans 15 residues. The CDR3 region is CASSPPNPRSYEQYF. The CDR3 bases are TGTGCCAGCAGCCCTCCGAACCCCCGCTCCTACGAGCAGTACTTC.

The rearrangement links TRBV6-5 to TRBJ1-1; 7 bases align to TRBD1. The CDR3 totals 14 residues. CDR1 MNHEY and CDR2 SVGAGI come from the germline V gene. V lost 2 bases to trimming and J lost 1 base; unmatched junction nucleotides: 1. This CDR3 is CASSYPGGNTEAFF. The CDR3 DNA reads TGTGCCAGCAGTTACCCAGGGGGGAACACTGAAGCTTTCTTT.

The chain recombines TRBV5-1 with TRBJ1-2, with 10 bases matching TRBD1. There are 13 residues in the CDR3. Unmatched junction bases numbered 4, after V lost 4 bases and J lost 7 bases. Germline V gene data show CDR1 as SGHRS and CDR2 as YFSETQ. The CDR3 DNA reads as TGCGCCAGCAGCACCGGGACAGGGGCTGGCTACACCTTC. Protein sequence: CASSTGTGAGYTF.

This sequence joins TRBV28 and TRBJ2-2; D remains ambiguous. Per the germline V gene, CDR1 is MDHEN and CDR2 is SYDVKM. V was shortened by 5 bases and J by 1 base, with 11 bases between the two germline ends. The CDR3 has 15 amino acids. Written as DNA, the CDR3 is TGTGCCAGCAGTATAAACACGGGGAACACCGGGGAGCTGTTTTTT. Its protein is CASSINTGNTGELFF.

This clonotype came up many times. V usage is TRBV6-6 and J usage is TRBJ1-5; D remains unclear. With 5 bases removed from V and 7 bases from J, the gap between germline ends came to 9 bases. CDR1 is MNHNY and CDR2 is SVGAGI in the germline V gene (reference sequence). CDR3 length: 12 amino acids. The CDR3 is CASSRVGQPQHF. The CDR3 DNA follows: TGTGCCAGCAGTCGGGTCGGGCAGCCCCAGCATTTT.

This rearrangement joins TRBV4-3 to TRBJ1-5; D ambiguous. Trimming cost V 0 bases and J 4 bases, with 7 bases left between them. CDR3 length: 14 amino acids. Per the germline V gene, CDR1 is LGHNA and CDR2 is YSLEER. The CDR3 loop is CASSQELGNQPQHF. The CDR3, as DNA: TGCGCCAGCAGCCAAGAACTAGGGAATCAGCCCCAGCATTTT.

This clonotype was detected a few times. The CDR3 coding sequence is TGCAGCGTGCGGCCGGGCTCCTACAATGAGCAGTTCTTC. Translation gives CSVRPGSYNEQFF. The V gene is TRBV29-1, the J gene TRBJ2-1; D call uncertain. The CDR3 totals 13 residues. Germline assignment: CDR1 SQVTM and CDR2 ANQGSEA. Trimming removed 6 bases at V and 0 bases at J, with 9 bases between.

In its sample, this clonotype was seen a few times. V usage is TRBV29-1 and J usage is TRBJ1-1; D unclear. Trimming removed 0 bases at V and 4 bases at J, with 15 bases between. Per germline, CDR1 SQVTM and CDR2 ANQGSEA. The CDR3 loop spans 15 amino acids. The CDR3 coding sequence is TGCAGCGTTGAAGACGTGGAGTTCGAGAGCACTGAAGCTTTCTTT. Amino acid sequence: CSVEDVEFESTEAFF.

In this sample, this clonotype turned up a few times. This chain joins TRBV7-9 and TRBJ2-3; no clear D. Trimming took off 3 bases at V and 0 bases at J, with 10 bases between the two ends. The V gene's germline CDR1 is SEHNR and CDR2 FQNEAQ (reference sequence). The CDR3 contains 15 residues. For the CDR3, the DNA is TGTGCCAGCAGCTTTACCCCCCTCAGCACAGATACGCAGTATTTT. It is translated as CASSFTPLSTDTQYF.

V usage is TRBV12-3 or TRBV12-4 and J usage is TRBJ2-1; TRBD2 aligns across 9 bases. V lost 2 bases to trimming and J lost 15 bases; unmatched junction nucleotides: 5. The CDR3 runs to 12 residues. The CDR3, as DNA: TGTGCCAGCAGTTTATTAGCGGGAGTTGGGTTCTTC. Protein sequence: CASSLLAGVGFF.

The J gene is TRBJ2-5, the V gene TRBV4-1; D gene uncertain. This CDR3 has 15 amino acids. Trimming pared 0 bases from V and 3 bases from J, leaving 11 bases between. Germline V gene lookup returns CDR1 MGHRA and CDR2 YSYEKL. The CDR3 is CASSQDGRNEETQYF. The CDR3 region has the DNA TGCGCCAGCAGCCAAGATGGCAGGAACGAAGAGACCCAGTACTTC.

This clonotype appeared many times. This chain links TRBV10-3 with TRBJ2-1; 11 bases are a match to TRBD2. The CDR3 spans 12 residues. V lost 4 bases to trimming and J lost 10 bases; unmatched junction nucleotides: 0. The germline V gene has CDR1 ENHRY and CDR2 SYGVKD. The CDR3 DNA sequence: TGTGCCATCAGTGGGACTAGCGGGGAGCAGTTCTTC. Translated, it gives CAISGTSGEQFF.

In the case of this clonotype: One junction end disagrees with the germline gene, perhaps due to a read error. The chain carries TRBV11-2 and TRBJ1-5; no definite D call. This CDR3 is 15 amino acids long. From germline, CDR1 is SGHAT and CDR2 FQNNGV. CDR3 coding DNA: TGTGCCATCAGCTTAGGTCCGGGTAGCAATCAGCCCCAGCATTTT. It codes for CAISLGPGSNQPQHF. Full variable domain (remainder filled in from reference TRBV11-2 and TRBJ1-5): EAGVAQSPRYKIIEKRQSVAFWCNPISGHATLYWYQQILGQGPKLLIQFQNNGVVDDSQLPKDRFSAERLKGVDSTLKIQPAKLEDSAVYLCAISLGPGSNQPQHFGDGTRLSIL.

The rearrangement links TRBV18 to TRBJ2-2; unclear D gene. V lost 2 bases and J lost 0, with 7 bases in between. This CDR3 comprises 15 residues. Germline V CDR1 and CDR2: KGHSH, LQKENI. CDR3 amino acids: CASSPNPANTGELFF. In DNA form, the CDR3 reads TGTGCCAGCTCACCAAACCCCGCGAACACCGGGGAGCTGTTTTTT.

This clonotype was picked up many times. The V call is TRBV10-3, the J call TRBJ2-3; 8 bases fit TRBD2. CDR1 ENHRY and CDR2 SYGVKD come from the germline V gene. The length of the CDR3 is 16 residues. The ends lost 2 bases at V and 1 base at J; junction bases unmatched: 5. The CDR3 DNA reads TGTGCCATCAGTGAGGGGTTGACTAGCGGCACAGATACGCAGTATTTT. Translated, it gives CAISEGLTSGTDTQYF.

There are a few counts of this clonotype. This sequence joins TRBV9 and TRBJ1-4; TRBD1 is a possible D gene (6 bases). V was trimmed by 1 base and J by 8 bases, leaving 15 bases between them. CDR3 length: 15 residues. Germline CDR1 reads SGDLS; CDR2 reads YYNGEE. This CDR3 reads CASSVLTGMGEKLFF. CDR3 DNA: TGTGCCAGCAGCGTATTGACAGGAATGGGGGAAAAACTGTTTTTT.

The chain is built from TRBV5-1 and TRBJ2-1; no firm D call. V lost 1 base, J lost 4 bases, and 12 bases lay in between. This CDR3 spans 15 amino acids. Germline loops: CDR1 SGHRS, CDR2 YFSETQ. CDR3 in DNA: TGCGCCAGCAGCTTGTGGCGCACCCAATACAATGAGCAGTTCTTC. Its translation is CASSLWRTQYNEQFF.

The chain employs TRBV11-2 and TRBJ2-2, with 8 positions matching TRBD2. The junction had 18 bases not matched to a gene; V was cut back by 7 bases and J by 2 bases. The CDR3 is 19 residues long. The V gene's germline CDR1 is SGHAT and CDR2 FQNNGV. The CDR3 reads CASNSPLWVSGTNTGELFF. The CDR3 bases are TGTGCCAGCAACTCTCCTCTGTGGGTTAGCGGGACAAACACCGGGGAGCTGTTTTTT. The variable domain in full, completed from reference TRBV11-2 and TRBJ2-2, reads EAGVAQSPRYKIIEKRQSVAFWCNPISGHATLYWYQQILGQGPKLLIQFQNNGVVDDSQLPKDRFSAERLKGVDSTLKIQPAKLEDSAVYLCASNSPLWVSGTNTGELFFGEGSRLTVL.

Details on this clonotype: A much larger clone differs by one base, so this may be a read error. The rearrangement links TRBV20-1 to TRBJ1-1, with TRBD1 matching 7 bases. The germline CDR1 and CDR2 sequences are DFQATT and SNEGSKA (reference sequence). The CDR3 totals 13 residues. CDR3 in amino acids: CSVGDSMNTEALF. CDR3 sequence (DNA): TGCAGTGTTGGGGACAGCATGAACACTGAAGCTCTCTTT.